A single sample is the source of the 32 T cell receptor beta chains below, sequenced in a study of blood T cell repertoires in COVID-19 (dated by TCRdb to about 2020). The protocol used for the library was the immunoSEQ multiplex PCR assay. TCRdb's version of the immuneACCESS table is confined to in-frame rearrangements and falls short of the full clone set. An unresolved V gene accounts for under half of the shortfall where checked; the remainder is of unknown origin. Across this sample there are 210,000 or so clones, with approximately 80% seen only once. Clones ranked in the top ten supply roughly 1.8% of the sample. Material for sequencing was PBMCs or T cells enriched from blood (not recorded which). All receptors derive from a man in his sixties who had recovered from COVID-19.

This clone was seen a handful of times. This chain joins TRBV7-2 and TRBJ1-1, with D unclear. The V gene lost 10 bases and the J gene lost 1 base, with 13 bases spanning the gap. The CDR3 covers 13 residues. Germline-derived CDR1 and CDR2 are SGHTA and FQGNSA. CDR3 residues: CATSRVRNTEAFF. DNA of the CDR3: TGTGCCACCTCCCGGGTGCGGAACACTGAAGCTTTCTTT.

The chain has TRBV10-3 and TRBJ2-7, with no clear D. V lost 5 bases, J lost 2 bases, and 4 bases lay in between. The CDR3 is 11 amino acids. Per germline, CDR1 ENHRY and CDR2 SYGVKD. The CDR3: CAISLAYEQYF. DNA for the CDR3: TGTGCCATCAGTCTAGCCTACGAGCAGTACTTC.

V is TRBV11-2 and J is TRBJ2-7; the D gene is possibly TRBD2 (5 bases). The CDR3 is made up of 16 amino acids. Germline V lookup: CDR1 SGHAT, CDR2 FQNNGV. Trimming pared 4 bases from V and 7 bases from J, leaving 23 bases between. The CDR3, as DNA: TGTGCCAGCAGCTCCTTAGGAGGACGGAGTACTAGGGAGCAGTACTTC. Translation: CASSSLGGRSTREQYF. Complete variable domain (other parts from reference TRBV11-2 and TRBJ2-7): EAGVAQSPRYKIIEKRQSVAFWCNPISGHATLYWYQQILGQGPKLLIQFQNNGVVDDSQLPKDRFSAERLKGVDSTLKIQPAKLEDSAVYLCASSSLGGRSTREQYFGPGTRLTVT.

This CDR3 reads CASSDLKGQGKDTQYF. The CDR3 nucleotides read TGTGCCAGCAGTGATTTGAAGGGACAGGGCAAAGATACGCAGTATTTT. The chain employs TRBV2 and TRBJ2-3, with TRBD1 identical over 9 bases. Germline CDR1 SNHLY, CDR2 FYNNEI. The CDR3 is made up of 16 amino acids. J was trimmed by 5 bases and V by 3 bases; bases with no gene match: 9.

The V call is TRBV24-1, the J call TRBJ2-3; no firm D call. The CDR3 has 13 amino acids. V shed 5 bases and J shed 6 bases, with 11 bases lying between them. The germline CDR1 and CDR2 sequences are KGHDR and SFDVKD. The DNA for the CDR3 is TGTGCCACCAGTGTATCATCCGCGGATACGCAGTATTTT. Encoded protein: CATSVSSADTQYF.

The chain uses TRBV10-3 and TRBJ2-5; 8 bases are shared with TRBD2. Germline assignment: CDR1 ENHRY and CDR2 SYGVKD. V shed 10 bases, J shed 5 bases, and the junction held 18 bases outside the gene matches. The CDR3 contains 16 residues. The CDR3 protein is CATAPLRTSSGETQYF. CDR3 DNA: TGTGCCACCGCTCCCCTCAGGACTAGCAGCGGTGAGACCCAGTACTTC.

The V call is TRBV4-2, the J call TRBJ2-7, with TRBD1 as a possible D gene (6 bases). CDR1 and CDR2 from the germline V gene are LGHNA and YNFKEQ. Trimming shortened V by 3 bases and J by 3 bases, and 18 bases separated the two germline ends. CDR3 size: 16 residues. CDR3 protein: CASSQLTGSRVYEQYF. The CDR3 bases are TGTGCCAGCAGCCAGCTGACAGGCTCGAGGGTCTACGAGCAGTACTTC.

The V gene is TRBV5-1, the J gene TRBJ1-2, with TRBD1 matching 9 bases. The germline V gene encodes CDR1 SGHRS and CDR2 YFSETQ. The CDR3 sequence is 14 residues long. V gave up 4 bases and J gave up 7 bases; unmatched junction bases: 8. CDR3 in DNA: TGCGCCAGCAGCCCCGGACAGGGGCCCCTTGGCTACACCTTC. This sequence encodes CASSPGQGPLGYTF. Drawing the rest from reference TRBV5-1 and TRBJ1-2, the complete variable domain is KAGVTQTPRYLIKTRGQQVTLSCSPISGHRSVSWYQQTPGQGLQFLFEYFSETQRNKGNFPGRFSGRQFSNSRSEMNVSTLELGDSALYLCASSPGQGPLGYTFGSGTRLTVV.

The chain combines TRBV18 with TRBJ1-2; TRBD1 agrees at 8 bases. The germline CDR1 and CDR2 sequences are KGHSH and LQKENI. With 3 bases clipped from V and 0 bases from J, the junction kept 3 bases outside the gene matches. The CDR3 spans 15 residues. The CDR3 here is CASSPGQGPNYGYTF. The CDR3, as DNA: TGTGCCAGCTCACCCGGACAGGGTCCTAACTATGGCTACACCTTC.

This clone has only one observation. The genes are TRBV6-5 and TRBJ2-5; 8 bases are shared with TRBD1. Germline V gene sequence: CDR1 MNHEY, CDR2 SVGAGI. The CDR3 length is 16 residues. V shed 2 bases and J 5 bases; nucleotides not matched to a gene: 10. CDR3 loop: CASSYRVAGQGETQYF. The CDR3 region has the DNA TGTGCCAGCAGTTACAGAGTTGCAGGACAGGGTGAGACCCAGTACTTC.

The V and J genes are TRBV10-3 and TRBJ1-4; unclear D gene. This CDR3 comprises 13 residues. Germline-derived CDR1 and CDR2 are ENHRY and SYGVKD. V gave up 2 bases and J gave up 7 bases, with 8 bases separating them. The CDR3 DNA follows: TGTGCCATCAGTGAGCCCGGGGTTGAAAAACTGTTTTTT. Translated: CAISEPGVEKLFF.

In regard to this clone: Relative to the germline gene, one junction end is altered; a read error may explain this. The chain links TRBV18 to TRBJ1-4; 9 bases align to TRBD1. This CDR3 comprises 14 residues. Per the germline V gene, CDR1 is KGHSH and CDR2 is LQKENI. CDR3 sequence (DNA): TGTGCCAGCTCTCCACAGGGGGCGCCTGAAAAACTGTTTTTT. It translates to CASSPQGAPEKLFF. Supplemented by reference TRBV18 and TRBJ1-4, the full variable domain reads NAGVMQNPRHLVRRRGQEARLRCSPMKGHSHVYWYRQLPEEGLKFMVYLQKENIIDESGMPKERFSAEFPKEGPSILRIQQVVRGDSAAYFCASSPQGAPEKLFFGSGTQLSVL.

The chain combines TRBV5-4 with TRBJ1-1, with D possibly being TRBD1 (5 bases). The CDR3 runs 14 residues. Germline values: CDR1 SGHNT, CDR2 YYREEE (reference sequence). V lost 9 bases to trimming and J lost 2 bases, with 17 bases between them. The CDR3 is CATQGRSFNTEAFF. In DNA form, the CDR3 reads TGTGCCACTCAGGGAAGGAGTTTTAACACTGAAGCTTTCTTT.

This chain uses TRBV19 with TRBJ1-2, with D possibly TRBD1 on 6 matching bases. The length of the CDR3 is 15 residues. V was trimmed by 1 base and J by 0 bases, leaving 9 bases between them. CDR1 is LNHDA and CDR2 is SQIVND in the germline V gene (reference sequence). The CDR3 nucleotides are TGTGCCAGTAGTATAGGGACAGATACTAACTATGGCTACACCTTC. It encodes CASSIGTDTNYGYTF.

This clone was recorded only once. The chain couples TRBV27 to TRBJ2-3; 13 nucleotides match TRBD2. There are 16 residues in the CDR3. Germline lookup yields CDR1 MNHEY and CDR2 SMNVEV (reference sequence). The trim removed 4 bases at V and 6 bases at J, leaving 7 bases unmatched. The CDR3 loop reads CASSWDSGLAGDTQYF. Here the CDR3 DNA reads TGTGCCAGCAGTTGGGACTCGGGACTAGCGGGGGATACGCAGTATTTT.

The CDR3 DNA is TGTGCCAGCAGCTTAAACAGCCACTACGAGCAGTACTTC. Translation: CASSLNSHYEQYF. The chain combines TRBV7-3 with TRBJ2-7, with unresolved D. Trimming took 1 base from V and 3 from J, leaving 7 bases between them. The CDR3 contains 13 residues. Germline-derived CDR1 and CDR2 are SGHTA and FQGTGA.

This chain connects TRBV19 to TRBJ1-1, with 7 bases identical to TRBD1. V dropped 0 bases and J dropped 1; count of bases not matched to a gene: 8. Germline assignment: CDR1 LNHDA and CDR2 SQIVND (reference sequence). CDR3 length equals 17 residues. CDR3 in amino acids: CASSIDRQGRPNTEAFF. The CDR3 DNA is TGTGCCAGTAGTATAGACCGACAGGGAAGACCGAACACTGAAGCTTTCTTT.

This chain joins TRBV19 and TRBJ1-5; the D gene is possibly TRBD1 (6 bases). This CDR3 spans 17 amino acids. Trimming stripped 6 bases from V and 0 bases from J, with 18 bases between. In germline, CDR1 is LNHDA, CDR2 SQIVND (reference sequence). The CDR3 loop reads CASRGATAGYSNQPQHF. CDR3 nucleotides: TGTGCCAGTAGGGGGGCCACGGCAGGGTATAGCAATCAGCCCCAGCATTTT.

The CDR3 DNA sequence: TGTGCCAGTAGCCACCCCCCCGGGGACGAGCAGTACTTC. This codes for CASSHPPGDEQYF. This sequence joins TRBV19 and TRBJ2-7; D may be TRBD2 (5 bases). In germline, CDR1 is LNHDA, CDR2 SQIVND (reference sequence). V was trimmed by 6 bases and J by 5 bases, leaving 14 bases between them. The CDR3 length is 13 residues.

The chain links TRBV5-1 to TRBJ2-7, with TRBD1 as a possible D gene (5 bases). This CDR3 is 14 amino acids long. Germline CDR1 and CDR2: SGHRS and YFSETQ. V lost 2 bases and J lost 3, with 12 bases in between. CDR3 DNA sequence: TGCGCCAGCAGCTTCGACGACAGCTACTACGAGCAGTACTTC. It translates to CASSFDDSYYEQYF.

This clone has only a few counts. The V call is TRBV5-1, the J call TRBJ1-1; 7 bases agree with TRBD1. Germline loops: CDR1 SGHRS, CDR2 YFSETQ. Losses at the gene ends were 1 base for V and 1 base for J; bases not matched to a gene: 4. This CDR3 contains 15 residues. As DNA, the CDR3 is TGCGCCAGCAGCTTGATTCAGGGGGGGAACACTGAAGCTTTCTTT. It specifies CASSLIQGGNTEAFF.

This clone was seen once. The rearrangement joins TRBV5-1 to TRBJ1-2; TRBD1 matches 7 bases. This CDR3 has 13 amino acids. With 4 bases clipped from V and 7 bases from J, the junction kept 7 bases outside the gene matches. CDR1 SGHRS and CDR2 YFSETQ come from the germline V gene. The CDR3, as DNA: TGCGCCAGCAGCATGACAGGGAATATTGGCTACACCTTC. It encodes CASSMTGNIGYTF.

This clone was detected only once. The CDR3 coding sequence is TGTGCCAGCAGTTACGATGGCCAGGGGAAAGCTTTCTTT. It codes for CASSYDGQGKAFF. This chain connects TRBV6-5 to TRBJ1-1, with D perhaps matching TRBD1 (6 bases). CDR1 MNHEY and CDR2 SVGAGI come from the germline V gene. Trimming took off 2 bases at V and 9 bases at J, with 13 bases between the two ends. This CDR3 spans 13 amino acids.

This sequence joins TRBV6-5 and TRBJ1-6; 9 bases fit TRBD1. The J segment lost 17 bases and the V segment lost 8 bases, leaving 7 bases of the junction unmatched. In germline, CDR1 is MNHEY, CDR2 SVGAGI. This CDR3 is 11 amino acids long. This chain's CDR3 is CASGTGQGIHF. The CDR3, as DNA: TGTGCCAGCGGGACGGGACAGGGTATCCACTTT.

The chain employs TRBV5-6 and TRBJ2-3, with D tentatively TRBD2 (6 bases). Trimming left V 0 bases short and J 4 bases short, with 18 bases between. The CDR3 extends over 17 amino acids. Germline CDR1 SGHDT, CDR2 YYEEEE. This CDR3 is CASSLGPGVADPDTQYF. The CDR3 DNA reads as TGTGCCAGCAGCTTGGGGCCTGGAGTAGCGGACCCAGATACGCAGTATTTT.

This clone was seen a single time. The CDR3 DNA is TGTGCCAGCAGGGGACAGACCAATTCACCCCTCCACTTT. Translation: CASRGQTNSPLHF. The J gene is TRBJ1-6, the V gene TRBV2; 7 nucleotides match TRBD1. The CDR3 has 13 residues. V lost 6 bases and J lost 7; bases outside the gene matches: 3. The germline gives CDR1 SNHLY, CDR2 FYNNEI.

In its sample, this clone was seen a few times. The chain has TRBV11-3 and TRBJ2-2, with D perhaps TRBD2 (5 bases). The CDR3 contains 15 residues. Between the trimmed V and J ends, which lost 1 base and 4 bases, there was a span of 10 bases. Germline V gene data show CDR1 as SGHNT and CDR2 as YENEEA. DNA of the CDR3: TGTGCCAGCAGCTTAGCGGGATTTGGCACCGGGGAGCTGTTTTTT. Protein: CASSLAGFGTGELFF.

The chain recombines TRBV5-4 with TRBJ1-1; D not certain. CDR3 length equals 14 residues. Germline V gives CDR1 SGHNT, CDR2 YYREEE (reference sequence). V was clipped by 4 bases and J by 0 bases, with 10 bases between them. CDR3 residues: CASSPQDLNTEAFF. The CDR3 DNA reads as TGTGCCAGCAGCCCCCAGGACTTGAACACTGAAGCTTTCTTT. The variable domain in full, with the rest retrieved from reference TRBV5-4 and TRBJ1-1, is ETGVTQSPTHLIKTRGQQVTLRCSSQSGHNTVSWYQQALGQGPQFIFQYYREEENGRGNFPPRFSGLQFPNYSSELNVNALELDDSALYLCASSPQDLNTEAFFGQGTRLTVV.

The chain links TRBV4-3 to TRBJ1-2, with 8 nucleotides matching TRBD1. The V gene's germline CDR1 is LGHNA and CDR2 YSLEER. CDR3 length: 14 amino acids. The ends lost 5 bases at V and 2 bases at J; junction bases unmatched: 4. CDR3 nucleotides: TGCGCCAGCAGCACCCGACAGGGGAACTATGGCTACACCTTC. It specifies CASSTRQGNYGYTF.

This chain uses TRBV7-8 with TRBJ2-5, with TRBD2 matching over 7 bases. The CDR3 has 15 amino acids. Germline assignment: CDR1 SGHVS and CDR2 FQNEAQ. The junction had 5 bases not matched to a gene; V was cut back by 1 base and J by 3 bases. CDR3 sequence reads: CASSLVRLAEETQYF. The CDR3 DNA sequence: TGTGCCAGCAGCTTAGTACGTCTAGCGGAAGAGACCCAGTACTTC.

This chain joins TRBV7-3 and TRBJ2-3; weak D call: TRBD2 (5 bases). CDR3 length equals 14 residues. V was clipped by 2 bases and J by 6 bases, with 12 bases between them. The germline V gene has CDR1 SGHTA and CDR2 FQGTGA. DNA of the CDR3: TGTGCCAGCAGCTTAGGTTTGGGCGGGGATACGCAGTATTTT. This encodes CASSLGLGGDTQYF.

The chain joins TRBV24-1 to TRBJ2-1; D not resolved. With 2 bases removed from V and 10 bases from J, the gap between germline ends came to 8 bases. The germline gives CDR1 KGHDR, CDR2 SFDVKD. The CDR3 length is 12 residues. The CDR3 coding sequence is TGTGCCACCAGTGATTATGTGGCCGAGCAGTTCTTC. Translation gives CATSDYVAEQFF.